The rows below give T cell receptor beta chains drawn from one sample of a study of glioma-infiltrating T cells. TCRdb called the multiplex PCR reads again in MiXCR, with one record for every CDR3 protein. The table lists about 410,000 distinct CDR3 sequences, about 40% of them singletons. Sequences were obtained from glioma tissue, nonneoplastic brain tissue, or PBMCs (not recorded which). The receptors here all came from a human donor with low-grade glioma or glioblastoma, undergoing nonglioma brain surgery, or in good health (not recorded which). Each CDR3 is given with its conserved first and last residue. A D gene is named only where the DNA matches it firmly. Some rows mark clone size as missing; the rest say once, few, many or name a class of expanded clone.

cdr3_aa: CASSTGLAHYNEQFF
cdr3_nt: TGTGCCAGCAGCACGGGACTAGCGCACTACAATGAGCAGTTCTTC
j_call: TRBJ2-1
v_call: TRBV7-2
clone_size: few
d_call: TRBD2

cdr3_aa: CASSLDDGLGEQYF
cdr3_nt: TGTGCCAGCAGCTTAGACGACGGCTTGGGGGAGCAGTACTTC
j_call: TRBJ2-7
v_call: TRBV11-2
clone_size: -
d_call: -

cdr3_aa: CASSSSRLAGSNGELFF
cdr3_nt: TGTGCCAGCAGTTCATCCCGACTAGCGGGGTCAAACGGGGAGCTGTTTTTT
j_call: TRBJ2-2
v_call: TRBV27
clone_size: -
d_call: TRBD2

cdr3_aa: CASSYSGVYNSPLHF
cdr3_nt: TGTGCCAGCAGTTACTCAGGGGTTTACAATTCACCCCTCCACTTT
j_call: TRBJ1-6
v_call: TRBV6-6
clone_size: many
d_call: -

cdr3_aa: CASSYGASAGGQFF
cdr3_nt: TGTGCCAGCAGTTACGGGGCTAGCGCCGGGGGGCAGTTCTTC
j_call: TRBJ2-1
v_call: TRBV6-5
clone_size: many
d_call: -

cdr3_aa: CASSIWTGSSGELFF
cdr3_nt: TGTGCCAGTAGTATATGGACAGGGTCGAGCGGGGAGCTGTTTTTT
j_call: TRBJ2-2
v_call: TRBV19
clone_size: few
d_call: TRBD1

cdr3_aa: CASRRTGLMDTEAFF
cdr3_nt: TGTGCCAGCCGTCGGACAGGATTAATGGACACTGAAGCTTTCTTT
j_call: TRBJ1-1
v_call: TRBV28
clone_size: -
d_call: TRBD1

cdr3_aa: CASTSFGGGGTYEQYF
cdr3_nt: TGTGCCAGCACTTCTTTTGGGGGCGGAGGGACCTACGAGCAGTACTTC
j_call: TRBJ2-7
v_call: TRBV12-3/TRBV12-4
clone_size: -
d_call: -

cdr3_aa: CACSDMVNGYTF
cdr3_nt: TGTGCCTGCTCGGACATGGTAAATGGCTACACCTTC
j_call: TRBJ1-2
v_call: TRBV6-6
clone_size: -
d_call: -

cdr3_aa: CASSPDRTYQPQHF
cdr3_nt: TGTGCCAGCTCACCCGACAGGACCTATCAGCCCCAGCATTTT
j_call: TRBJ1-5
v_call: TRBV18
clone_size: few
d_call: -

cdr3_aa: CASSLAQEVIYEQYF
cdr3_nt: TGCGCCAGCAGCTTGGCCCAGGAGGTGATCTACGAGCAGTACTTC
j_call: TRBJ2-7
v_call: TRBV5-1
clone_size: few
d_call: -

cdr3_aa: CASMGNRQPQHF
cdr3_nt: TGTGCCAGCATGGGCAACAGGCAGCCCCAGCATTTT
j_call: TRBJ1-5
v_call: TRBV28
clone_size: many
d_call: -

cdr3_aa: CASSLTGEGHEQYF
cdr3_nt: TGTGCCAGCAGTTTAACGGGAGAAGGGCACGAGCAGTACTTC
j_call: TRBJ2-7
v_call: TRBV28
clone_size: few
d_call: -

cdr3_aa: CASSLKALSTDTHYF
cdr3_nt: TGTGCCAGCAGCCTGAAGGCACTTTCTACAGATACTCATTATTTT
j_call: TRBJ2-3
v_call: TRBV7-2
clone_size: -
d_call: -

cdr3_aa: CASSLAGALTDTQYF
cdr3_nt: TGCGCCAGCAGCCTCGCAGGGGCTCTCACAGATACGCAGTATTTT
j_call: TRBJ2-3
v_call: TRBV4-3
clone_size: few
d_call: -

cdr3_aa: CSVERGTEAFF
cdr3_nt: TGCAGCGTTGAAAGGGGCACTGAAGCTTTCTTT
j_call: TRBJ1-1
v_call: TRBV20-1
clone_size: -
d_call: -

cdr3_aa: CATSRESGFYEQYF
cdr3_nt: TGTGCCACCAGCAGAGAATCAGGGTTCTACGAGCAGTACTTC
j_call: TRBJ2-7
v_call: TRBV15
clone_size: many
d_call: -

cdr3_aa: CSANWLAGKGGQYF
cdr3_nt: TGCAGTGCTAACTGGCTAGCGGGAAAGGGCGGGCAGTACTTC
j_call: TRBJ2-7
v_call: TRBV20-1
clone_size: once
d_call: TRBD2

cdr3_aa: CSVESSYGYTF
cdr3_nt: TGCAGCGTTGAATCTAGCTATGGCTACACCTTC
j_call: TRBJ1-2
v_call: TRBV29-1
clone_size: -
d_call: -

cdr3_aa: CASSPGHQTRPQHF
cdr3_nt: TGTGCCAGCAGTCCCGGACACCAGACCAGGCCCCAGCATTTT
j_call: TRBJ1-5
v_call: TRBV27
clone_size: many
d_call: -

cdr3_aa: CASSAAGTRGGYEQFF
cdr3_nt: TGTGCCAGCAGTGCCGCCGGGACTAGAGGTGGCTATGAGCAGTTCTTC
j_call: TRBJ2-1
v_call: TRBV12-3/TRBV12-4
clone_size: -
d_call: TRBD2

cdr3_aa: CASGSVGQLF
cdr3_nt: TGTGCCAGCGGATCAGTGGGGCAGCTCTTC
j_call: TRBJ2-1
v_call: TRBV7-2
clone_size: -
d_call: -